A single sample is the source of the 15 T cell receptor beta chains below, sequenced in a study of long-term antiretroviral therapy in people with HIV. An immunoSEQ assay, version v3.0, was performed at survey level. TCRdb keeps only in-frame clones here, not all; method: immunoSEQ multiplex PCR. This table has 15,000 or so clones, approximately 90% appearing once. Sequences were derived from unsorted PBMCs, sampled 0.6 years after starting antiretroviral therapy. Receptor source: a woman aged 40 to 50 with HIV.

This chain links TRBV5-4 with TRBJ2-2; 11 nucleotides line up with TRBD1. CDR1 and CDR2 from the germline V gene are SGHNT and YYREEE (reference sequence). The CDR3 runs 17 residues. The trim removed 1 base at V and 3 bases at J, leaving 5 bases unmatched. The CDR3 DNA sequence: TGTGCCAGCAGCTTGCGGGGACAGGGGGTGGACACCGGGGAGCTGTTTTTT. As protein: CASSLRGQGVDTGELFF.

This clone has a single count. The chain uses TRBV11-3 and TRBJ1-1, with no clear D. The CDR3 sequence is 14 residues long. V was cut by 3 bases and J by 1 base, with 9 bases left in between. Germline V gives CDR1 SGHNT, CDR2 YENEEA. The CDR3 DNA sequence: TGTGCCAGCAGCTTGTCTACGGCGAACACTGAAGCTTTCTTT. This gives the protein CASSLSTANTEAFF.

The gene calls are TRBV19 and TRBJ2-4, with unresolved D. CDR3 length: 15 amino acids. Germline CDR1 is LNHDA and CDR2 is SQIVND (reference sequence). V lost 3 bases and J lost 3, with 12 bases in between. The CDR3 DNA reads as TGTGCCAGTAGTATTGGTCGCGAGGACAAAAACATTCAGTACTTC. This encodes CASSIGREDKNIQYF.

This chain joins TRBV19 and TRBJ2-7; the D is unclear. V lost 5 bases, J lost 7 bases, and 18 bases lay in between. The CDR3 loop spans 14 amino acids. Germline V gene data show CDR1 as LNHDA and CDR2 as SQIVND (reference sequence). The CDR3 bases are TGTGCCAGTAGTTTCTCAGCCGATCTAGGGGAGCAGTACTTC. Translation: CASSFSADLGEQYF.

The sample holds one count of this clone. J is TRBJ1-1 and V is TRBV29-1, with D uncertain. V was pared by 6 bases and J by 1 base, with 12 bases between. CDR1 SQVTM and CDR2 ANQGSEA come from the germline V gene. The CDR3 covers 13 residues. CDR3 region: CSVRGLPNTEAFF. As DNA, the CDR3 is TGCAGCGTGCGGGGTCTCCCGAACACTGAAGCTTTCTTT.

The chain couples TRBV5-1 to TRBJ2-7; 11 bases are a match to TRBD2. This CDR3 contains 17 residues. After removal of 0 bases from V and 6 bases from J, the junction contained 11 bases not matched to a gene. CDR1 and CDR2 (germline): SGHRS, YFSETQ. CDR3 bases: TGCGCCAGCAGCTTGGGTTCTAGCGGGGGGCCCACCGCCGAGCAGTACTTC. It encodes CASSLGSSGGPTAEQYF. The full variable domain, in which reference TRBV5-1 and TRBJ2-7 provide the parts outside the CDR3, is KAGVTQTPRYLIKTRGQQVTLSCSPISGHRSVSWYQQTPGQGLQFLFEYFSETQRNKGNFPGRFSGRQFSNSRSEMNVSTLELGDSALYLCASSLGSSGGPTAEQYFGPGTRLTVT.

The chain uses TRBV18 and TRBJ1-4; D unresolved. V lost 2 bases, J lost 0 bases, and 4 bases lay in between. Germline V gene lookup returns CDR1 KGHSH and CDR2 LQKENI. This CDR3 spans 14 amino acids. The CDR3 region has the DNA TGTGCCAGCTCACCAGGTGCAACTAATGAAAAACTGTTTTTT. Translating it yields CASSPGATNEKLFF.

The chain links TRBV7-9 to TRBJ1-2; 8 bases are shared with TRBD1. This CDR3 region has 14 residues. Trimming cost V 2 bases and J 7 bases; bases outside gene matches: 6. The germline CDR1 and CDR2 sequences are SEHNR and FQNEAQ (reference sequence). CDR3 amino acids: CASSLPGQGAGYTF. The CDR3 DNA sequence: TGTGCCAGCAGCTTACCCGGGCAGGGGGCTGGCTACACCTTC.

This clone has more than one count but fewer than ten. The chain links TRBV27 to TRBJ1-1; D perhaps matches TRBD1 (5 bases). The CDR3 runs to 13 residues. The germline V gene encodes CDR1 MNHEY and CDR2 SMNVEV (reference sequence). V shed 7 bases and J shed 0 bases, with 9 bases lying between them. CDR3 sequence reads: CASIGGLNTEAFF. The CDR3 DNA follows: TGTGCCAGCATCGGGGGTTTGAACACTGAAGCTTTCTTT.

The rearrangement joins TRBV27 to TRBJ2-3, with a possible D match to TRBD2 (5 bases). Germline V gene lookup returns CDR1 MNHEY and CDR2 SMNVEV (reference sequence). V lost 5 bases and J 0 bases, leaving 12 bases between the germline ends. The length of the CDR3 is 15 residues. CDR3 loop: CASSPTGISTDTQYF. In nucleotides, the CDR3 is TGTGCCAGCAGTCCAACGGGAATTAGCACAGATACGCAGTATTTT.

The chain couples TRBV7-9 to TRBJ2-3; D perhaps matches TRBD1 (5 bases). Trimming pared 2 bases from V and 6 bases from J, leaving 12 bases between. The germline V gene encodes CDR1 SEHNR and CDR2 FQNEAQ (reference sequence). The CDR3 covers 14 residues. The CDR3 sequence: CASSLRSSGDTQYF. CDR3 bases: TGTGCCAGCAGCTTAAGGAGTTCAGGGGATACGCAGTATTTT.

Here the CDR3 DNA reads TGTGCCTGGAGTGTGGGTAGCGTAGAGACCCAGTACTTC. This encodes CAWSVGSVETQYF. The chain employs TRBV30 and TRBJ2-5; tentative D call: TRBD2 (5 bases). Germline CDR1 and CDR2: GTSNPN and SVGIG (reference sequence). CDR3 length: 13 residues. Trimming took off 0 bases at V and 4 bases at J, with 9 bases between the two ends. The full variable domain, completed using reference TRBV30 and TRBJ2-5, is SQTIHQWPATLVQPVGSPLSLECTVEGTSNPNLYWYRQAAGRGLQLLFYSVGIGQISSEVPQNLSASRPQDRQFILSSKKLLLSDSGFYLCAWSVGSVETQYFGPGTRLLVL.

J is TRBJ1-1 and V is TRBV7-9; no reliable D call. Germline assignment: CDR1 SEHNR and CDR2 FQNEAQ (reference sequence). The V and J ends lost 6 bases and 0 bases respectively, with 14 bases between them. This CDR3 spans 15 amino acids. The CDR3 nucleotides read TGTGCCAGCAGTGGGGTACAGTCCATGAACACTGAAGCTTTCTTT. This encodes CASSGVQSMNTEAFF.

In this sample, this clone turned up once. The genes are TRBV2 and TRBJ1-6; no clear D gene. Trimming removed 6 bases from V and 0 bases from J, with 15 bases in between. The CDR3 runs to 17 residues. CDR1 is SNHLY, CDR2 FYNNEI, per germline. The DNA for the CDR3 is TGTGCCAGCAGGCAGGACGGAATGAGCTCCTATAATTCACCCCTCCACTTT. This translates into CASRQDGMSSYNSPLHF.

V is TRBV4-3 and J is TRBJ1-1; weak D call: TRBD1 (5 bases). Germline loops: CDR1 LGHNA, CDR2 YSLEER. The CDR3 extends over 14 amino acids. The V end lost 0 bases, the J end lost 4 bases, and 9 bases lay between the germline ends. CDR3 DNA: TGCGCCAGCAGCCAAGACTTGGGGGGCACTGAAGCTTTCTTT. This sequence encodes CASSQDLGGTEAFF.